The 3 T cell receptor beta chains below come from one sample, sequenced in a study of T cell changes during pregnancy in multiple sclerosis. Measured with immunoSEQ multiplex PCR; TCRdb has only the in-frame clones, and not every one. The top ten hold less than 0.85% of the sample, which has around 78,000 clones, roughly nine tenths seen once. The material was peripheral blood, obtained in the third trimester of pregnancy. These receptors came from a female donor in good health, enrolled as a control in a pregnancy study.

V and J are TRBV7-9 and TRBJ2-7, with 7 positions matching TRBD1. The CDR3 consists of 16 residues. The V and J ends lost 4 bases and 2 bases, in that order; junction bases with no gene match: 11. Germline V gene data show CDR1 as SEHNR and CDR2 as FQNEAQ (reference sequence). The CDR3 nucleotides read TGTGCCAGCAGCTCACACTCCGGGACAGCCACCTACGAGCAGTACTTC. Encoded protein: CASSSHSGTATYEQYF.

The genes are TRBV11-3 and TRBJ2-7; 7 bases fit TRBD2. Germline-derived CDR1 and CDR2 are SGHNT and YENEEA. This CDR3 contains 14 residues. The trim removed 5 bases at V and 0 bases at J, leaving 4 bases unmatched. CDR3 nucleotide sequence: TGTGCCAGCAGCCAACTAGCGAGCTCCTACGAGCAGTACTTC. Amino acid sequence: CASSQLASSYEQYF.

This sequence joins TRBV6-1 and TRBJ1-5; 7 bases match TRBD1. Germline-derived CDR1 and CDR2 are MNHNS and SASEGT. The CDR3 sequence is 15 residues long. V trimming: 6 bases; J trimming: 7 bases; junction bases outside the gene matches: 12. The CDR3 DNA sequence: TGTGCCAGCAGCCAAGGGTGGCAGGGGGACCAGCCCCAGCATTTT. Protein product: CASSQGWQGDQPQHF.